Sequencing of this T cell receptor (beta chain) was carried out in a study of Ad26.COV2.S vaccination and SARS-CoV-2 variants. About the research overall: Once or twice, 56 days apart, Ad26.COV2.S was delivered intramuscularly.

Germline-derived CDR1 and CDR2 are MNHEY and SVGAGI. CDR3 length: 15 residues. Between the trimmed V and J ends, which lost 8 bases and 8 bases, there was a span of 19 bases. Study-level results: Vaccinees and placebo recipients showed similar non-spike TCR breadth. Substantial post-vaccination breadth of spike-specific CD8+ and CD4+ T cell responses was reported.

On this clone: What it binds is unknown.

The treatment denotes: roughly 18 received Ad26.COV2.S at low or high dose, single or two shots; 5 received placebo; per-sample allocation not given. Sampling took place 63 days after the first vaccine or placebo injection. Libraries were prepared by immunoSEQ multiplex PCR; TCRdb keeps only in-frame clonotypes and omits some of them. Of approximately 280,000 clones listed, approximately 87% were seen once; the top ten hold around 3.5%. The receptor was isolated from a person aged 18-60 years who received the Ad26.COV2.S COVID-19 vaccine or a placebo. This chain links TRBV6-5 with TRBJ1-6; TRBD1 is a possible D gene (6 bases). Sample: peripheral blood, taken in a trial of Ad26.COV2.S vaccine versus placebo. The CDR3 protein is CASLEGGAGDSPLHF. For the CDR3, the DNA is TGTGCCAGCCTCGAAGGGGGAGCTGGGGATTCACCCCTCCACTTT.